This T cell receptor beta chain was retrieved from a study of blood T cell repertoires in COVID-19. Study-level information: Sources were T cells, B-cell-depleted T cells, or PBMCs; the material itself was cDNA or gDNA.

Cohort allocation depended upon clinical history that participants reported. Using immunoSEQ multiplex PCR, the repertoire was profiled, and TCRdb retains in-frame clones only, with some absent. The sample contains 250,000 or so clones, 80% to 90% of which appear only once. CDR3 length equals 19 residues. The V gene's germline CDR1 is LGHDT and CDR2 YNNKEL (reference sequence). The ends lost 0 bases at V and 2 bases at J; junction bases unmatched: 13. The sample taken for sequencing was PBMCs or T cells enriched from blood (not recorded which). This clonotype was sampled from a woman aged 30 to 39 who had been exposed to COVID-19. The gene calls are TRBV3-1 (or the pseudogene TRBV3-2) and TRBJ2-7; TRBD2 agrees at 10 bases. The CDR3 sequence is CASSQDLLAGATGTYEQYF. The CDR3 DNA follows: TGTGCCAGCAGCCAAGACCTCCTAGCGGGAGCAACTGGCACCTACGAGCAGTACTTC.